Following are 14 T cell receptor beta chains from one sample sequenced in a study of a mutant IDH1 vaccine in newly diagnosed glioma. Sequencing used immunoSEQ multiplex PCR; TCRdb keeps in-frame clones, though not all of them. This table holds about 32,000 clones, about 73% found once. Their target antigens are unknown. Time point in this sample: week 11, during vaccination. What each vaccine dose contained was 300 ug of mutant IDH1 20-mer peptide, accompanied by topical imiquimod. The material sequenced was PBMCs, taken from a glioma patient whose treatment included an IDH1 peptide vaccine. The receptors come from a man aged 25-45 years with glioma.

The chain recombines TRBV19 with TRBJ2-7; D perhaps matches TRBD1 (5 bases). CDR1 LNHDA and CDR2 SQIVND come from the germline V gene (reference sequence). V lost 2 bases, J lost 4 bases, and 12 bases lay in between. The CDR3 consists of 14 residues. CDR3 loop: CASSIWTTSYEQYF. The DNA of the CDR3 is TGTGCCAGTAGTATATGGACAACCTCATACGAGCAGTACTTC.

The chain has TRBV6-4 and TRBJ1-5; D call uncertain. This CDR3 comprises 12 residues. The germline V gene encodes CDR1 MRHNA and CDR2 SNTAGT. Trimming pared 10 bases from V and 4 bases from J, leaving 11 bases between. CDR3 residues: CATPGFNQPQHF. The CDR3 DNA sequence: TGTGCCACCCCTGGGTTTAATCAGCCCCAGCATTTT.

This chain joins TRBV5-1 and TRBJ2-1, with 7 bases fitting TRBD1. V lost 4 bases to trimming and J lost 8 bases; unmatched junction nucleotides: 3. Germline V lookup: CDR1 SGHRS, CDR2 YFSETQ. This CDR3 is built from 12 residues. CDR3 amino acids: CASSPQGDEQFF. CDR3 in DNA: TGCGCCAGCAGCCCGCAGGGGGATGAGCAGTTCTTC.

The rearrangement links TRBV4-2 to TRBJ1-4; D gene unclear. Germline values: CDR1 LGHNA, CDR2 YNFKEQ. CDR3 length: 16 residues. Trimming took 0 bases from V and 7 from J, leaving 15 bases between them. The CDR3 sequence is CASSQDTEQRPEKLFF. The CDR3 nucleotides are TGTGCCAGCAGCCAAGATACCGAACAGCGCCCTGAAAAACTGTTTTTT.

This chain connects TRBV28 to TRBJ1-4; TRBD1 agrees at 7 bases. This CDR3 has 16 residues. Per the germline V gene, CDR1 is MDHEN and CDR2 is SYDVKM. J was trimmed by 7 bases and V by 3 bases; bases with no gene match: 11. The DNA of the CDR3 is TGTGCCAGCAGTTTGAGGGTGGGACAGATGAGTGAAAAACTGTTTTTT. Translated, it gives CASSLRVGQMSEKLFF. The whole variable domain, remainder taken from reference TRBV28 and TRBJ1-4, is DVKVTQSSRYLVKRTGEKVFLECVQDMDHENMFWYRQDPGLGLRLIYFSYDVKMKEKGDIPEGYSVSREKKERFSLILESASTNQTSMYLCASSLRVGQMSEKLFFGSGTQLSVL.

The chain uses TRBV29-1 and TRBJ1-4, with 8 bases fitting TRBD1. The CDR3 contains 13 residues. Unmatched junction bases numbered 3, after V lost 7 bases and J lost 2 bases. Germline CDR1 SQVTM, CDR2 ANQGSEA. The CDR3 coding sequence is TGCAGCGGCCAGGGGGCGACTAATGAAAAACTGTTTTTT. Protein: CSGQGATNEKLFF.

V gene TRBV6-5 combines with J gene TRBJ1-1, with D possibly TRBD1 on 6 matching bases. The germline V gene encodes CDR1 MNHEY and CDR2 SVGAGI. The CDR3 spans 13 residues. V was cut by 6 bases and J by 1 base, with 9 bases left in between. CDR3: CASRWGANTEAFF. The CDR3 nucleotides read TGTGCCAGCAGATGGGGGGCGAACACTGAAGCTTTCTTT.

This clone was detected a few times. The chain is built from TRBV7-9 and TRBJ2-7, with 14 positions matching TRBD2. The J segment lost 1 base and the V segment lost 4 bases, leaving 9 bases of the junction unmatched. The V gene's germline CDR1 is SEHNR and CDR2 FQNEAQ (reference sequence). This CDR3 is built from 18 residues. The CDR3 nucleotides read TGTGCCAGCAGCTCAGGACTAGCGGGAGGAGTGGGATCCTACGAGCAGTACTTC. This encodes CASSSGLAGGVGSYEQYF.

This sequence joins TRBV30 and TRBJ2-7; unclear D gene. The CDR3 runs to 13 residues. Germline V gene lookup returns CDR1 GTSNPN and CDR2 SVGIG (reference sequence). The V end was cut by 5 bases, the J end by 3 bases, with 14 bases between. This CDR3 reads CAWSLSLGYEQYF. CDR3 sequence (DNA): TGTGCCTGGTCCTTGAGCTTGGGCTACGAGCAGTACTTC.

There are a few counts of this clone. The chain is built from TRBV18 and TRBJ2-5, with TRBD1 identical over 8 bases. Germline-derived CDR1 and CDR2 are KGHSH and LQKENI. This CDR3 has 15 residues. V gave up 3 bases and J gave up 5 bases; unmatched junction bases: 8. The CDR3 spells CASSPPQGATETQYF. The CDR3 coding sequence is TGTGCCAGCTCACCTCCCCAGGGGGCGACCGAGACCCAGTACTTC.

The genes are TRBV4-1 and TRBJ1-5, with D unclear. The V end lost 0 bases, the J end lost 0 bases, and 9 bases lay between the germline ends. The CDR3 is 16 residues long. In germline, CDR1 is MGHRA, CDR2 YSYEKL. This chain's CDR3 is CASSQDWVASNQPQHF. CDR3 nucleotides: TGCGCCAGCAGCCAAGATTGGGTCGCTAGCAATCAGCCCCAGCATTTT.

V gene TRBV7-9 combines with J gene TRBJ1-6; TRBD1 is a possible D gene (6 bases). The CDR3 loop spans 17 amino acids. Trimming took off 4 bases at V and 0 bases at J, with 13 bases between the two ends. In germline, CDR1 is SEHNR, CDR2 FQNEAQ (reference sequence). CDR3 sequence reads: CASSSKGGSSYNSPLHF. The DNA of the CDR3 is TGTGCCAGCAGCTCAAAAGGGGGGAGCTCCTATAATTCACCCCTCCACTTT.

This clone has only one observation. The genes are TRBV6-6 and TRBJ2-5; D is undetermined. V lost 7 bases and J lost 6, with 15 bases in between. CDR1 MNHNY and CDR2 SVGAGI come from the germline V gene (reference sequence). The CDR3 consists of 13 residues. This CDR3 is CASTHTDLQTQYF. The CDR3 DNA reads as TGTGCCAGCACACACACAGATCTCCAGACCCAGTACTTC.

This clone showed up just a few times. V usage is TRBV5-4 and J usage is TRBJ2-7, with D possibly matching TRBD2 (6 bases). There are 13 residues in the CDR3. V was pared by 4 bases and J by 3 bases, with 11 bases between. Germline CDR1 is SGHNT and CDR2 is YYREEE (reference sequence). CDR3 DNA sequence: TGTGCCAGCAGCCAGGGACTCGGCTACGAGCAGTACTTC. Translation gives CASSQGLGYEQYF.